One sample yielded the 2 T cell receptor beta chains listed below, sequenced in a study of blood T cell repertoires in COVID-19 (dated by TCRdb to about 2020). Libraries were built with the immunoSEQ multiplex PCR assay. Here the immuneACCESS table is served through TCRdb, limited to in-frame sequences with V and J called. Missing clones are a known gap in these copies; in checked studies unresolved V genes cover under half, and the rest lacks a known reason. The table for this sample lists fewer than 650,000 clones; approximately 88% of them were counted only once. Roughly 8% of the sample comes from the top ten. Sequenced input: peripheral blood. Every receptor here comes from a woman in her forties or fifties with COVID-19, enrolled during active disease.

The CDR3 region is CASSLDGGSTDTQYF. The CDR3 DNA reads TGTGCCAGCAGCTTAGATGGGGGCTCGACAGATACGCAGTATTTT. The rearrangement joins TRBV11-2 to TRBJ2-3, with D perhaps TRBD1 (6 bases). The CDR3 contains 15 residues. The V end lost 0 bases, the J end lost 3 bases, and 10 bases lay between the germline ends. Per germline, CDR1 SGHAT and CDR2 FQNNGV.

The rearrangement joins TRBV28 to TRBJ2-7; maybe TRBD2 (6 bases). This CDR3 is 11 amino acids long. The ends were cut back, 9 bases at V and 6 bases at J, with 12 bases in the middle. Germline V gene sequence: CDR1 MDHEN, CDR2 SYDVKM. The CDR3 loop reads CASTGTREQYF. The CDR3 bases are TGTGCCAGTACCGGGACTCGCGAGCAGTACTTC.